This T cell receptor beta chain was found in a study of cytomegalovirus exposure and HLA in healthy donors. CDR1 is SSHAT, CDR2 FNYEAQ, per germline (reference sequence). This CDR3 has 14 residues. This clone was observed a handful of times. One end of the junction varies from germline; a read error may be responsible. The PCR was carried out with 60 Vbeta primers and 13 Jbeta primers. Method: immunoSEQ multiplex PCR; TCRdb's copy keeps in-frame clones and lacks some. The sample gives 100,000 to 150,000 clones, 60% to 80% of which show up once; approximately 7.2% is in the top ten. The rearrangement links TRBV7-7 to TRBJ2-1, with 10 bases aligning to TRBD2. The sequencing sample was made of PBMCs. The receptor was derived from a male donor in good health and CMV-seronegative. CDR3 nucleotide sequence: TGTGCTAGCAGCTTTAAACTAGCGGGAACTGAGCAGTTCTTC. Translating it yields CASSFKLAGTEQFF.